This is a list of T cell receptor beta chains from one sample in a study of T-cell memory formation after mild COVID-19. TCRdb itself ran the 5' RACE reads through MiXCR, one entry per CDR3 protein. There are around 300,000 distinct CDR3 sequences in the sample; roughly an eighth occur only once, and 22% lies in the top ten. Sequencing was carried out using PBMCs or a T cell subset sorted from them (not recorded which). Source of these receptors: a man younger than 35 who had mild COVID-19 (a few samples of this study predate the infection). Cell type and time point are not known. Each CDR3 is given with its conserved first and last residue. Each record gives: D gene, J gene, clone size, V gene, CDR3 DNA, CDR3 protein. A D gene is named only where the DNA matches it firmly. Clone size appears in some rows only: once, few, many, or a class for an expanded clone.

d_gene: -; j_gene: TRBJ2-3; abundance: -; v_gene: TRBV5-1; CDR3nt: TGCGCCAGCAGCTTCCTCGGGGTCGGGGCAGATACGCAGTATTTT; CDR3aa: CASSFLGVGADTQYF
d_gene: -; j_gene: TRBJ2-7; abundance: -; v_gene: TRBV30; CDR3nt: TGTGCCTGGAGACGTCAGAACTACGAGCAGTACTTC; CDR3aa: CAWRRQNYEQYF
d_gene: -; j_gene: TRBJ2-1; abundance: once; v_gene: TRBV24-1; CDR3nt: TGTGCCACCAGTCCTTGGGGAAACAATGAGCAGTTCTTC; CDR3aa: CATSPWGNNEQFF
d_gene: -; j_gene: TRBJ2-1; abundance: -; v_gene: TRBV28; CDR3nt: TGTGCCAGCGTCCTCAACAATGAGCAGTTCTTC; CDR3aa: CASVLNNEQFF
d_gene: -; j_gene: TRBJ2-7; abundance: -; v_gene: TRBV20-1; CDR3nt: TGCAGTGCTAGAGTTTCCGGGACATCCCTCAACGAGCAGTACTTC; CDR3aa: CSARVSGTSLNEQYF
d_gene: -; j_gene: TRBJ1-5; abundance: few; v_gene: TRBV6-2/TRBV6-3; CDR3nt: TGTGCCAGCAGTTACTCGAGCGGTACGGGTCTTTATAGCAATCAGCCCCAGCATTTT; CDR3aa: CASSYSSGTGLYSNQPQHF
d_gene: -; j_gene: TRBJ2-2; abundance: few; v_gene: TRBV6-1; CDR3nt: TGTGCCAGCAGTGAATCGGTGGCGGTCACCGGGGAGCTGTTTTTT; CDR3aa: CASSESVAVTGELFF
d_gene: -; j_gene: TRBJ2-4; abundance: -; v_gene: TRBV7-2; CDR3nt: TGTGCCAGCAGCCCTACGCGGGGATCCGCGGGGAACATTCAGTACTTC; CDR3aa: CASSPTRGSAGNIQYF
d_gene: TRBD1; j_gene: TRBJ2-5; abundance: few; v_gene: TRBV10-3; CDR3nt: TGTGCCATCAGGGGAGACAGGGGGATTCGGCGAGAGACCCAGTACTTC; CDR3aa: CAIRGDRGIRRETQYF
d_gene: TRBD2; j_gene: TRBJ2-1; abundance: -; v_gene: TRBV3-1; CDR3nt: TGTGCCAGCAGCCAAGGACCAGCGGGATCGAATGAGCAGTTCTTC; CDR3aa: CASSQGPAGSNEQFF
d_gene: -; j_gene: TRBJ2-1; abundance: few; v_gene: TRBV4-2; CDR3nt: TGTGCCAGCAGCCAAGCGGGTCGCGCCAATGAGCAGTTCTTC; CDR3aa: CASSQAGRANEQFF
d_gene: TRBD2; j_gene: TRBJ2-3; abundance: -; v_gene: TRBV15; CDR3nt: TGTGCCACCAGCTCGCCCCTAGGGACTAGCGGGAGCACAGATACGCAGTATTTT; CDR3aa: CATSSPLGTSGSTDTQYF
d_gene: -; j_gene: TRBJ1-3; abundance: once; v_gene: TRBV12-3/TRBV12-4; CDR3nt: TGTGCCAGCAGTTTAGAAGGGTTCGGCACCATATATTTT; CDR3aa: CASSLEGFGTIYF
d_gene: -; j_gene: TRBJ2-3; abundance: many; v_gene: TRBV20-1; CDR3nt: TGCAGTGCTTCACGAGTGGGATACACGAGCACAGATACGCAGTATTTT; CDR3aa: CSASRVGYTSTDTQYF
d_gene: -; j_gene: TRBJ1-1; abundance: few; v_gene: TRBV10-3; CDR3nt: TGTGCCGTCCACGGGGGGTTTACTGAAGCTTTCTTT; CDR3aa: CAVHGGFTEAFF
d_gene: TRBD2; j_gene: TRBJ2-1; abundance: many; v_gene: TRBV7-2; CDR3nt: TGTGCCAGCAGCCCCTATACCGGACTAGCCGATGAGCAGTTCTTC; CDR3aa: CASSPYTGLADEQFF
d_gene: TRBD2; j_gene: TRBJ2-7; abundance: many; v_gene: TRBV5-1; CDR3nt: TGCGCCAGCAGCTTGGCCCCCGGTGGAGCGGGATCTTACGAGCAGTACTTC; CDR3aa: CASSLAPGGAGSYEQYF
d_gene: -; j_gene: TRBJ2-2; abundance: -; v_gene: TRBV14; CDR3nt: TGTGCCAGCAGCCAAGATCGGACCGGGCGCCTGTTTTTT; CDR3aa: CASSQDRTGRLFF
d_gene: -; j_gene: TRBJ1-1; abundance: few; v_gene: TRBV3-1; CDR3nt: TGTGCCAGCAGCCAAGGAGGCGGGAGGAACACTGAAGCTTTCTTT; CDR3aa: CASSQGGGRNTEAFF
d_gene: TRBD1; j_gene: TRBJ2-2; abundance: -; v_gene: TRBV6-5; CDR3nt: TGTGCCAGCAGCCCCTCCCGGACAGGGGAGACCGGGGAGCTGTTTTTT; CDR3aa: CASSPSRTGETGELFF
d_gene: -; j_gene: TRBJ1-1; abundance: few; v_gene: TRBV7-9; CDR3nt: TGTGCCAGCAGCTTAAGGGACCAGAGAGCTTTCTTT; CDR3aa: CASSLRDQRAFF
d_gene: -; j_gene: TRBJ2-2; abundance: -; v_gene: TRBV19; CDR3nt: TGTGCCAGTAGTATGGCCACCGGGGAGCTGTTTTTT; CDR3aa: CASSMATGELFF
d_gene: -; j_gene: TRBJ1-5; abundance: -; v_gene: TRBV4-1; CDR3nt: TGCGCCAGCAGCCAAGATCAAGAGAGCAATCAGCCCCAGCATTTT; CDR3aa: CASSQDQESNQPQHF
d_gene: TRBD1; j_gene: TRBJ2-3; abundance: few; v_gene: TRBV11-2; CDR3nt: TGTGCCAGCAGCAACCCCCGGGACAGGGTGAAAGATACGCAGTATTTT; CDR3aa: CASSNPRDRVKDTQYF
d_gene: -; j_gene: TRBJ1-2; abundance: few; v_gene: TRBV6-2/TRBV6-3; CDR3nt: TGTGCCAGCGGTGGCCCTTTAGCGTCTGGCTACACCTTC; CDR3aa: CASGGPLASGYTF
d_gene: -; j_gene: TRBJ1-6; abundance: -; v_gene: TRBV20-1; CDR3nt: TGCAGTGCTAACGTGGCCGGGGTCCCTTATAATTCACCCCTCCACTTT; CDR3aa: CSANVAGVPYNSPLHF
d_gene: -; j_gene: TRBJ2-3; abundance: few; v_gene: TRBV7-2; CDR3nt: TGTGCCAGCAGCTTAGCACCCGACACAGATACGCAGTATTTT; CDR3aa: CASSLAPDTDTQYF
d_gene: -; j_gene: TRBJ1-3; abundance: few; v_gene: TRBV6-2/TRBV6-3; CDR3nt: TGTGCCAGCAGTCGACAGGTCTCTGGAAACACCATATATTTT; CDR3aa: CASSRQVSGNTIYF
d_gene: -; j_gene: TRBJ1-1; abundance: many; v_gene: TRBV6-5; CDR3nt: TGTGCCAGCAGTTACCTGGGTACTGAAGCTTTCTTT; CDR3aa: CASSYLGTEAFF
d_gene: TRBD2; j_gene: TRBJ2-2; abundance: many; v_gene: TRBV27; CDR3nt: TGTGCCAGCAGGTTGCGGGGGGGCCTCACCGGGGAGCTGTTTTTT; CDR3aa: CASRLRGGLTGELFF
d_gene: -; j_gene: TRBJ2-1; abundance: -; v_gene: TRBV5-6; CDR3nt: TGTGCCAGCAGCTTAGTGGGAGGCTATGGCTACAATGAGCAGTTCTTC; CDR3aa: CASSLVGGYGYNEQFF
d_gene: -; j_gene: TRBJ2-5; abundance: -; v_gene: TRBV27; CDR3nt: TGTGCCAGCAGTTTCAATTTTGACAGCGAAGAGACCCAGTACTTC; CDR3aa: CASSFNFDSEETQYF
d_gene: -; j_gene: TRBJ1-1; abundance: -; v_gene: TRBV5-1; CDR3nt: TGCGCCAGCAGCTTGGGCACCGGGGACGGCACTGAAGCTTTCTTT; CDR3aa: CASSLGTGDGTEAFF
d_gene: -; j_gene: TRBJ1-2; abundance: -; v_gene: TRBV4-3; CDR3nt: TGCGCCAGCAGCCAAGAGGTCTCGGGTTACCGAGATGGCTACACCTTC; CDR3aa: CASSQEVSGYRDGYTF
d_gene: -; j_gene: TRBJ2-5; abundance: few; v_gene: TRBV7-3; CDR3nt: TGTGCCAGCAGCTCCCTCGGCGGAGAGACCCAGTACTTC; CDR3aa: CASSSLGGETQYF
d_gene: TRBD2; j_gene: TRBJ2-3; abundance: -; v_gene: TRBV5-4; CDR3nt: TGTGCCAGCAGCTTGCCCGGGACTACAGCCACAGATACGCAGTATTTT; CDR3aa: CASSLPGTTATDTQYF
d_gene: TRBD2; j_gene: TRBJ2-1; abundance: many; v_gene: TRBV9; CDR3nt: TGTGCCAGCAGCCCTGGGGCGGCTAGCGGGTCTTACAATGAGCAGTTCTTC; CDR3aa: CASSPGAASGSYNEQFF
d_gene: -; j_gene: TRBJ2-1; abundance: many; v_gene: TRBV4-1; CDR3nt: TGCGCCAGCAGTCTATGGGCGGATCTTTACAATGAGCAGTTCTTC; CDR3aa: CASSLWADLYNEQFF
d_gene: -; j_gene: TRBJ1-4; abundance: -; v_gene: TRBV4-1; CDR3nt: TGCGCCAGCAGCCAAGTGGGGGGGCCTAATGAAAAACTGTTTTTT; CDR3aa: CASSQVGGPNEKLFF
d_gene: -; j_gene: TRBJ2-3; abundance: few; v_gene: TRBV11-2; CDR3nt: TGTGCCAGCAGCTTAGGTCGGAGCGGCCTTAGCACAGATACGCAGTATTTT; CDR3aa: CASSLGRSGLSTDTQYF
d_gene: -; j_gene: TRBJ2-5; abundance: few; v_gene: TRBV20-1; CDR3nt: TGCAGTGCTAGAGATCGAAGCCGGGAGACCCAGTACTTC; CDR3aa: CSARDRSRETQYF
d_gene: -; j_gene: TRBJ1-2; abundance: few; v_gene: TRBV29-1; CDR3nt: TGCAGCGTTGAAGGTTGGGTGAGGGGCCCCTATGGCTACACCTTC; CDR3aa: CSVEGWVRGPYGYTF
d_gene: -; j_gene: TRBJ2-1; abundance: few; v_gene: TRBV20-1; CDR3nt: TGCAGTGCTAAAGACAGGTGGAGGAGCTCCTACAATGAGCAGTTCTTC; CDR3aa: CSAKDRWRSSYNEQFF
d_gene: -; j_gene: TRBJ2-1; abundance: few; v_gene: TRBV6-2/TRBV6-3; CDR3nt: TGTGCCAGCAGAAGGCCGGGGGCGGGGGCCCTCAATGAGCAGTTCTTC; CDR3aa: CASRRPGAGALNEQFF
d_gene: -; j_gene: TRBJ1-3; abundance: -; v_gene: TRBV11-2; CDR3nt: TGTGCCAGCGCAAGGCCCTCTGGAAACACCATATATTTT; CDR3aa: CASARPSGNTIYF
d_gene: -; j_gene: TRBJ2-5; abundance: few; v_gene: TRBV7-9; CDR3nt: TGTGCCAGCAGCCCCCCTCGGGAAGAGACCCAGTACTTC; CDR3aa: CASSPPREETQYF
d_gene: -; j_gene: TRBJ2-3; abundance: -; v_gene: TRBV7-9; CDR3nt: TGTGCCAGCAGCTTAATTAACACAGGAGATACGCAGTATTTT; CDR3aa: CASSLINTGDTQYF
d_gene: -; j_gene: TRBJ2-3; abundance: -; v_gene: TRBV7-9; CDR3nt: TGTGCCAGCAGCTTGTTAGGTCAGGGCTTAACAGATACGCAGTATTTT; CDR3aa: CASSLLGQGLTDTQYF
d_gene: -; j_gene: TRBJ2-3; abundance: few; v_gene: TRBV27; CDR3nt: TGTGCCAGCAGTTTATTCCGGGGCGCGAGCACAGATACGCAGTATTTT; CDR3aa: CASSLFRGASTDTQYF
d_gene: TRBD1; j_gene: TRBJ2-4; abundance: -; v_gene: TRBV11-2; CDR3nt: TGTGCCAGCAGCTTAGTAGGGGGCAGGTCGGACATTCAGTACTTC; CDR3aa: CASSLVGGRSDIQYF